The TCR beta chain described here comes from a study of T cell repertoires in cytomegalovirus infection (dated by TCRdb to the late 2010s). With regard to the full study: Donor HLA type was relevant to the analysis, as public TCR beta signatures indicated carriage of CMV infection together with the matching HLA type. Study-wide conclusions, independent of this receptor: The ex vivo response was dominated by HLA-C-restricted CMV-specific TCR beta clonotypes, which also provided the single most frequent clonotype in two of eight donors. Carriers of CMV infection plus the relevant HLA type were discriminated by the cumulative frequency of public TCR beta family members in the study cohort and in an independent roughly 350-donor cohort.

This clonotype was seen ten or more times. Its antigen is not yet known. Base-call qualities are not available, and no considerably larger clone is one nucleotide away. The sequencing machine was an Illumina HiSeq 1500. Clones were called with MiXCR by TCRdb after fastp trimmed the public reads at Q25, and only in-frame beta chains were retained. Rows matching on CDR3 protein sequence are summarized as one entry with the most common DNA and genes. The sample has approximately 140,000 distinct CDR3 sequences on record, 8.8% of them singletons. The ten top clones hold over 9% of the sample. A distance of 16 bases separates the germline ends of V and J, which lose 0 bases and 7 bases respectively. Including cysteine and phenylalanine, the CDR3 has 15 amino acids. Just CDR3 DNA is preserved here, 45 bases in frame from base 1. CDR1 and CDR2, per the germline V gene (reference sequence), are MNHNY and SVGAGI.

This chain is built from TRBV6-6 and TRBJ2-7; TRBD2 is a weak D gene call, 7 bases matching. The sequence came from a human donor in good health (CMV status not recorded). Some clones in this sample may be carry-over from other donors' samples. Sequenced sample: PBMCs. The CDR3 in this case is CASSYSSRGAREQYF. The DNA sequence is TGTGCCAGCAGTTACTCGAGTCGGGGGGCGCGGGAGCAGTACTTC.